The TCR beta chain under discussion was sequenced for a study of response to subunit inactivated influenza vaccine. Study results and caveats: Authors suggested that a seasonal influenza vaccination recruits few new T cells each time.

One entry per CDR3 protein results from TCRdb running MiXCR on the RT-PCR reads. The repertoire holds around 490,000 distinct CDR3 sequences, with 6.5% to 8% as singletons. A few counts support this clonotype. The target antigen is unknown. Between the trimmed V and J ends, which lost 5 bases and 0 bases, there was a span of 11 bases. The germline gives CDR1 LNHNV, CDR2 YYDKDF (reference sequence). The CDR3 is made up of 14 amino acids. This clonotype originated in a man between 50 and 70 years old who received an inactivated influenza vaccine. The sample consisted of PBMCs from blood, taken around 25 months after vaccination. The rearrangement links TRBV15 to TRBJ2-7, with D maybe TRBD1 (5 bases). CDR3 DNA sequence: TGTGCCACCAGCGGTTACAGGAGCTCCTACGAGCAGTACTTC. It translates to CATSGYRSSYEQYF.